The clone carrying this T cell receptor beta chain has only one observation. Its target is not known. Sequencing was performed with immunoSEQ multiplex PCR; in TCRdb, only in-frame clones are kept and a portion is missing. Among approximately 81,000 clones listed, about 89% were seen once. This specimen comes from a study of T cell responses to AZD1222 COVID-19 vaccine. Germline CDR1 is SNHLY and CDR2 is FYNNEI. J lost 2 bases, V lost 5 bases, and 4 bases had no gene match. This CDR3 region has 16 residues. Points from the study as a whole: Donors were mostly white British, more females; clonal diversity possibly underestimated. Epitopes outside B.1.351 and B.1.1.7 mutated regions reportedly drew nearly half of spike TCRs.

The source is an adult in good health. The sequences come from peripheral blood, collected on day 0 of MenACWY control vaccination. The chain uses TRBV2 and TRBJ2-3; TRBD2 matches at 13 bases. The CDR3 DNA reads TGTGCCAGCAGTACCGGGACTAGCGGGATCACAGATACGCAGTATTTT. Its protein product is CASSTGTSGITDTQYF.